The T cell receptor (beta chain) described here comes from a study of T cell responses to AZD1222 COVID-19 vaccine. The method was immunoSEQ multiplex PCR; TCRdb's version includes in-frame clones alone and lacks a portion of them. The table has some 110,000 clones, 86% seen once; the top ten hold 15% to 20%. The CDR3 is made up of 16 amino acids. From germline, CDR1 is SGHTA and CDR2 FQGTGA. Losses at the gene ends were 0 bases for V and 4 bases for J; bases not matched to a gene: 3. The source of this sequence is an adult who received the AZD1222 COVID-19 vaccine. The sample in question was peripheral blood, obtained 28 days after the second AZD1222 dose. V gene TRBV7-3 combines with J gene TRBJ2-3; 11 bases align to TRBD2. The CDR3 coding sequence is TGTGCCAGCAGCTTAACTAGCGGGGGGGCCTCAGATACGCAGTATTTT. Protein product: CASSLTSGGASDTQYF.